These 4 T cell receptor beta chains originate from one sample sequenced in a study of cytomegalovirus exposure and HLA in healthy donors. Sequencing was performed with immunoSEQ multiplex PCR; in TCRdb, only in-frame clones are kept and a portion is missing. In the table there are 200,000 to 250,000 clones, 88% of which are singletons. Material for sequencing was PBMCs. The receptors shown here come from a woman aged 18-29 years in good health and CMV-seronegative.

The V and J genes are TRBV14 and TRBJ1-2, with D possibly matching TRBD1 (6 bases). CDR1 and CDR2 from the germline V gene are SGHDN and FVKESK. V was trimmed by 2 bases and J by 8 bases, leaving 15 bases between them. CDR3 length: 14 amino acids. CDR3 nucleotides: TGTGCCAGCAGCCAACAACGGGGGGCGGTCGGCTACACCTTC. Translation: CASSQQRGAVGYTF.

The genes are TRBV6-5 and TRBJ1-2; unclear D gene. This CDR3 region has 15 residues. Trimming cost V 2 bases and J 0 bases, with 10 bases left between them. CDR1 is MNHEY, CDR2 SVGAGI, per germline. The CDR3 nucleotides read TGTGCCAGCAGTTACGCCCGACGGGCTAACTATGGCTACACCTTC. It codes for CASSYARRANYGYTF.

This chain uses TRBV10-3 with TRBJ2-2; D is ambiguous. This CDR3 comprises 15 residues. Germline-derived CDR1 and CDR2 are ENHRY and SYGVKD. V lost 7 bases and J 1 base, leaving 13 bases between the germline ends. Here the CDR3 reads CAINNGPGNTGELFF. The CDR3 DNA reads TGTGCCATCAACAACGGCCCGGGGAACACCGGGGAGCTGTTTTTT.

This clone was seen a single time. V is TRBV25-1 and J is TRBJ2-5, with TRBD2 as a possible D gene (5 bases). Germline values: CDR1 MGHDK, CDR2 SYGVNS. Trimming shortened V by 5 bases and J by 0 bases, and 10 bases separated the two germline ends. The CDR3 contains 14 residues. The CDR3 DNA is TGTGCCAGCAGTATCCCGGGGAACCAAGAGACCCAGTACTTC. Amino acids: CASSIPGNQETQYF.